This section outlines one T cell receptor beta chain sequence together with its context. Its antigen is not known. This record belongs to a study of shared clonotypes between healthy human individuals. This table comes from immunoSEQ multiplex PCR, and its TCRdb copy is limited to in-frame clones, with some not included. Of fewer than 1 million clones in the sample, about 97% were seen once. The CDR3 consists of 15 residues. V lost 5 bases, J lost 5 bases, and 19 bases lay in between. In germline, CDR1 is LNHDA, CDR2 SQIVND (reference sequence). Study outcomes and limitations: Compared with clonotypes that all four donors shared, non-shared clonotypes had lower generation probabilities.

CD45RO-negative CD8 cells positively selected for CCR7 made up the naive population, which excluded terminally differentiated effector memory CD45RA+ cells. Healthy adults negative for HIV, lacking recent acute infections or vaccinations, served as donors. The receptor was derived from a man aged 25 to 45 in good health. Input material: naive CD8+ T cells sorted from blood. The rearrangement uses TRBV19 and TRBJ2-7; D not certain. The CDR3 DNA follows: TGTGCCAGTAGTGCGCGACCAGGACGTCTTGACGAGCAGTACTTC. It yields the protein CASSARPGRLDEQYF.